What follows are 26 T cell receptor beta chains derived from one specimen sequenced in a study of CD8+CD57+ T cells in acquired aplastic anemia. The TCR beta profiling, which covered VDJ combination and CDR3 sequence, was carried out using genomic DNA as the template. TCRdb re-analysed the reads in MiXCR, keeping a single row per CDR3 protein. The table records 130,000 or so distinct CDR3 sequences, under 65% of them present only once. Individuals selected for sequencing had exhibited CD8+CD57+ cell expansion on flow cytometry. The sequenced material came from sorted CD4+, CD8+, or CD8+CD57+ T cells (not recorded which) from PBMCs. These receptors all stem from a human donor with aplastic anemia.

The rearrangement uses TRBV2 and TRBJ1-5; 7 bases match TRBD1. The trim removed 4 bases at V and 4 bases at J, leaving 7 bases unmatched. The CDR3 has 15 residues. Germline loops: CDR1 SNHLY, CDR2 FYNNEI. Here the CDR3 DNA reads TGTGCCAGCAGTGTTGACAGGGAGCCTAATCAGCCCCAGCATTTT. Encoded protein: CASSVDREPNQPQHF.

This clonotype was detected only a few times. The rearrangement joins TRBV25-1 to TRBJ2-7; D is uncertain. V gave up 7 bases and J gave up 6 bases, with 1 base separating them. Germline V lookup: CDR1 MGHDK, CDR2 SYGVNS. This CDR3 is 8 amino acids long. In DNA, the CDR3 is TGTGCCAGCACCGAGCAGTACTTC. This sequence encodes CASTEQYF.

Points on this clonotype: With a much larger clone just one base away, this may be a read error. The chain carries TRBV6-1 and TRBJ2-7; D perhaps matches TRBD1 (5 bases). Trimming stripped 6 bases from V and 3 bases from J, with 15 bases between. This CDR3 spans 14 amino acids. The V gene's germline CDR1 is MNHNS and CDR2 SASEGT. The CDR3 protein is CASRDDSISYEQYF. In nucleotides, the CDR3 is TGTGCCAGCAGAGACGACAGCATTAGCTACGAGCAGTACTTC.

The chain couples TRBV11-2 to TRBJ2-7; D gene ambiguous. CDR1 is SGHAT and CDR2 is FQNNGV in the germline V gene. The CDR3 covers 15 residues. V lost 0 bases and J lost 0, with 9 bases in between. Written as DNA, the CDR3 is TGTGCCAGCAGCTTAGACCGGGCAGCCTCCTACGAGCAGTACTTC. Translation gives CASSLDRAASYEQYF.

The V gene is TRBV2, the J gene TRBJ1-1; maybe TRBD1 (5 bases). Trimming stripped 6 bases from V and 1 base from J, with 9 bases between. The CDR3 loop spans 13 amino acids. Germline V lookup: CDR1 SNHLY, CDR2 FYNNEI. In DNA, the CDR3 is TGTGCCAGCAGAGGAGGGGCGAACACTGAAGCTTTCTTT. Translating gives CASRGGANTEAFF. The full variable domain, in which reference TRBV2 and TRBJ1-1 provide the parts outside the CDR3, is EPEVTQTPSHQVTQMGQEVILRCVPISNHLYFYWYRQILGQKVEFLVSFYNNEISEKSEIFDDQFSVERPDGSNFTLKIRSTKLEDSAMYFCASRGGANTEAFFGQGTRLTVV.

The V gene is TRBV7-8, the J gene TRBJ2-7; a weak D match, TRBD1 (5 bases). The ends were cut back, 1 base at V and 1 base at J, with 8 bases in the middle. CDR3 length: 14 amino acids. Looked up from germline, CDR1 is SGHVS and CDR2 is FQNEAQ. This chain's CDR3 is CASSLVQGSYEQYF. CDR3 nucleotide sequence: TGTGCCAGCAGCTTAGTTCAGGGTTCCTACGAGCAGTACTTC.

CDR3 nucleotide sequence: TGTGCCAGCCTAAGGACTAGCGGGATTAATGAGCAGTTCTTC. Protein product: CASLRTSGINEQFF. V gene TRBV2 combines with J gene TRBJ2-1; 12 nucleotides agree with TRBD2. Germline V CDR1 and CDR2: SNHLY, FYNNEI. The CDR3 contains 14 residues. Germline trimming cut 8 bases from V and 7 bases from J; bases unmatched to any gene: 6.

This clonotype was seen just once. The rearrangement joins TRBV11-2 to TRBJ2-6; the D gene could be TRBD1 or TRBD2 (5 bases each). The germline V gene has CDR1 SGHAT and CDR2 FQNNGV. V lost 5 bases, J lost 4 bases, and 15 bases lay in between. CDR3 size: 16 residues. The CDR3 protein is CASSPRAGTGANVLTF. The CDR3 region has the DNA TGTGCCAGCAGCCCGAGGGCAGGGACCGGGGCCAACGTCCTGACTTTC.

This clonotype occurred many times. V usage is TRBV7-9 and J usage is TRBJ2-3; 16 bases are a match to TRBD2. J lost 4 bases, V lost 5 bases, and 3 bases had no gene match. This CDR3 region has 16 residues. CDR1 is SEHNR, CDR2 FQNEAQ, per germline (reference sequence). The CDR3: CASSGTSGRGPDTQYF. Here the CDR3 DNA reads TGTGCCAGCAGCGGGACTAGCGGGAGGGGTCCAGATACGCAGTATTTT.

CDR3 protein: CASSYYTALNTEAFF. CDR3 DNA: TGTGCCAGCAGTTACTACACAGCGTTGAACACTGAAGCTTTCTTT. The chain employs TRBV6-6 and TRBJ1-1; D unclear. V gave up 1 base and J gave up 0 bases, with 9 bases separating them. The CDR3 length is 15 residues. Germline CDR1 reads MNHNY; CDR2 reads SVGAGI (reference sequence).

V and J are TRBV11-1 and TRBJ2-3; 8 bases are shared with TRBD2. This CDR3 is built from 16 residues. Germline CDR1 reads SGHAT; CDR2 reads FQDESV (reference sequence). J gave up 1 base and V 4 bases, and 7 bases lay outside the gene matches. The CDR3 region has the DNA TGTGCCAGCAGCTCTGTAGCGGGGTCGCGCACAGATACGCAGTATTTT. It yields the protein CASSSVAGSRTDTQYF.

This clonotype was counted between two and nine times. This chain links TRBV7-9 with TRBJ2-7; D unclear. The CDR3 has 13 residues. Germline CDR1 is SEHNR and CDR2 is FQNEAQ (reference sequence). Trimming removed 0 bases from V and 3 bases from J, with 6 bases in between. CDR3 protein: CASSLALGYEQYF. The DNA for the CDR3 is TGTGCCAGCAGCTTAGCGCTTGGCTACGAGCAGTACTTC.

DNA of the CDR3: TGTGCCAGCAGCCAAGGTCTGATCGGATTCCCCCAGCATTTT. It encodes CASSQGLIGFPQHF. The chain is built from TRBV9 and TRBJ1-5; D is unclear. CDR3 length: 14 residues. The V and J ends lost 4 bases and 10 bases respectively, with 18 bases between them. The germline V gene encodes CDR1 SGDLS and CDR2 YYNGEE.

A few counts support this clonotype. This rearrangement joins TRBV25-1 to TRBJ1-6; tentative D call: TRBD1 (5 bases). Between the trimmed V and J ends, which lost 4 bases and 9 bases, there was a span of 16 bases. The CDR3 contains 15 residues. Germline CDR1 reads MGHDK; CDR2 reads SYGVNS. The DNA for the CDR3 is TGTGCCAGCAGTGGGGGGGGAGAAGTGAGTTCACCCCTCCACTTT. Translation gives CASSGGGEVSSPLHF.

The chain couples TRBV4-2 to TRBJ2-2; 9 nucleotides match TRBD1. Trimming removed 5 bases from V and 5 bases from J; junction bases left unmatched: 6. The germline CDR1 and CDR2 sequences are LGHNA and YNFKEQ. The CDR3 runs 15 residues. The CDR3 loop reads CASSSGQGRTGELFF. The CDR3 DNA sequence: TGTGCCAGCAGCTCAGGACAGGGGAGGACCGGGGAGCTGTTTTTT.

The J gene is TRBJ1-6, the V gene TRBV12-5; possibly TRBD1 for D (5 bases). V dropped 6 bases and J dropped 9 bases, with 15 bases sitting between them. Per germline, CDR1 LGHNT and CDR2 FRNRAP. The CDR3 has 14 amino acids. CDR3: CASGAGTPLSPLHF. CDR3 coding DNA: TGTGCTAGTGGCGCCGGGACCCCTCTTTCACCCCTCCACTTT.

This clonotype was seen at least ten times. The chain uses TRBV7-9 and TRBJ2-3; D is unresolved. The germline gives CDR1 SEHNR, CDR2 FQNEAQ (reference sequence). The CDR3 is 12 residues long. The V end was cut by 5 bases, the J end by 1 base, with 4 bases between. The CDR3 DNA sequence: TGTGCCAGCAGCCTAGGCACAGATACGCAGTATTTT. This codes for CASSLGTDTQYF. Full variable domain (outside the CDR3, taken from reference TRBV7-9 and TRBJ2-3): DTGVSQNPRHKITKRGQNVTFRCDPISEHNRLYWYRQTLGQGPEFLTYFQNEAQLEKSRLLSDRFSAERPKGSFSTLEIQRTEQGDSAMYLCASSLGTDTQYFGPGTRLTVL.

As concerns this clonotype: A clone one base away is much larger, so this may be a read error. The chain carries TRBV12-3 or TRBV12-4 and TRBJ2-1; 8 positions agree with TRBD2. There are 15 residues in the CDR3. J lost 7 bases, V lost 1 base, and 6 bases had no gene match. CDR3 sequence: CASSLVAGWRNEQFF. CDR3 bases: TGTGCCAGCAGTTTAGTAGCGGGATGGCGTAATGAGCAGTTCTTC.

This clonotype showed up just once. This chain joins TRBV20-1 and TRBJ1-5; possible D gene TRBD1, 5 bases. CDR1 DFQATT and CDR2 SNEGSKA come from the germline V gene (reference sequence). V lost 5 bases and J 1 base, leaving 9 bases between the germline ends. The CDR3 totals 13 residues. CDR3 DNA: TGCAGTGCTGGGAGGGACAGCAATCAGCCCCAGCATTTT. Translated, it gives CSAGRDSNQPQHF.

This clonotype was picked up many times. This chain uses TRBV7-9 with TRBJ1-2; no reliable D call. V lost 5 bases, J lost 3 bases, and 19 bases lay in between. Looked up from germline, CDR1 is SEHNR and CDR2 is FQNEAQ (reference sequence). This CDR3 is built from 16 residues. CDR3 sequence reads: CASSLPVETVYYGYTF. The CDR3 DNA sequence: TGTGCCAGCAGCCTTCCGGTGGAAACCGTATACTATGGCTACACCTTC.

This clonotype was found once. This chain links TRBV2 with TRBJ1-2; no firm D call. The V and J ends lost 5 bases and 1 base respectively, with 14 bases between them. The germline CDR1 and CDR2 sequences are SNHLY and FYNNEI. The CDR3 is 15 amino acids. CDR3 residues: CASSRNRRFNYGYTF. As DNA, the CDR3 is TGTGCCAGCAGTAGGAACAGAAGGTTTAACTATGGCTACACCTTC.

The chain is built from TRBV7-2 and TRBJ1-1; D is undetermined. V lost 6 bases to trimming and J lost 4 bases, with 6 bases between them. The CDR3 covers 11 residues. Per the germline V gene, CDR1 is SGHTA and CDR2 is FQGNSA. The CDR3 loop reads CASSKFTEAFF. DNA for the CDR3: TGTGCCAGCAGTAAATTCACTGAAGCTTTCTTT.

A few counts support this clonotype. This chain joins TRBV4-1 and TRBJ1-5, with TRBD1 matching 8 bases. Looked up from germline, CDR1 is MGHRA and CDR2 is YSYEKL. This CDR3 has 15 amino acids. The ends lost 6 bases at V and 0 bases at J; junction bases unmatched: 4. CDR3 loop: CASSQDRVSNQPQHF. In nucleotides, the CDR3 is TGCGCCAGCAGTCAGGACAGGGTTAGCAATCAGCCCCAGCATTTT.

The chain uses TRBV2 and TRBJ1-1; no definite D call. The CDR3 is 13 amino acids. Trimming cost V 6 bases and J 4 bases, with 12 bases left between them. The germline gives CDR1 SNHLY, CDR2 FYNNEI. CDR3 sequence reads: CASRPGVGTEAFF. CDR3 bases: TGTGCCAGCAGGCCCGGGGTTGGCACTGAAGCTTTCTTT.

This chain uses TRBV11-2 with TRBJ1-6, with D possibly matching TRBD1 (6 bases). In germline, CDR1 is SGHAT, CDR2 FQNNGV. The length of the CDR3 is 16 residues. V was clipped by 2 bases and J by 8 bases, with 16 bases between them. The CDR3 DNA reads TGTGCCAGCAGCTTATTTTCAGCGGGGGCCGATTCACCCCTCCACTTT. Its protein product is CASSLFSAGADSPLHF.

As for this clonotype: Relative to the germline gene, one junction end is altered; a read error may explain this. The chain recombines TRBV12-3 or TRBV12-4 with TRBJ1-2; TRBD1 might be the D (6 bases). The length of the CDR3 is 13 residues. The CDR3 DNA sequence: TGTGCCAGCAGTCCCAGGGGACGTGATGGGTACACCTTC. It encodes CASSPRGRDGYTF.